The 2 T cell receptor beta chains below come from one sample, sequenced in a study of cytomegalovirus exposure and HLA in healthy donors. It was with 60 Vbeta and 13 Jbeta primers that the PCR ran. Here immunoSEQ multiplex PCR was the method, and the copy in TCRdb shows in-frame clones only, minus some. The sample yields some 170,000 clones, roughly 79% seen once. The sample taken for sequencing was PBMCs. Source of these receptors: a woman in her late teens or twenties in good health and CMV-seropositive.

The J gene is TRBJ2-1, the V gene TRBV5-6; 9 bases match TRBD2. The CDR3 runs 16 residues. V was pared by 4 bases and J by 1 base, with 6 bases of the junction left unmatched. From germline, CDR1 is SGHDT and CDR2 YYEEEE. The CDR3 DNA reads as TGTGCCAGCAGCCCGAACGCGGGAGGGTCCTACAATGAGCAGTTCTTC. It is translated as CASSPNAGGSYNEQFF. Complete variable domain (other parts from reference TRBV5-6 and TRBJ2-1): DAGVTQSPTHLIKTRGQQVTLRCSPKSGHDTVSWYQQALGQGPQFIFQYYEEEERQRGNFPDRFSGHQFPNYSSELNVNALLLGDSALYLCASSPNAGGSYNEQFFGPGTRLTVL.

The CDR3 reads CASRTSGTSGGEQFF. The DNA of the CDR3 is TGTGCCAGCAGGACCTCCGGGACTAGCGGGGGAGAGCAGTTCTTC. The chain joins TRBV6-5 to TRBJ2-1; 14 bases are shared with TRBD2. The CDR3 totals 15 residues. The V gene's germline CDR1 is MNHEY and CDR2 SVGAGI. The V and J ends lost 6 bases and 10 bases, in that order; junction bases with no gene match: 8.